The subject of this entry is one TCR beta chain. Its antigen is as yet unknown. A second PCR of 7 to 11 cycles used a sample-barcoded 5' primer and a J-beta primer mix. All cDNA molecules were each tagged by a template-switch adaptor with 12 random nucleotides. TCRdb processed the 5' RACE reads anew with MiXCR; each CDR3 protein has one entry. The table lists approximately 790,000 distinct CDR3 sequences, around 68% of them singletons. This entry comes from a study of blood T cells in healthy people across ages. Study-level points and caveats: In long-lived donors, naive CD4+ cell counts and diversity exceeded those of aged donors. Naive T cell percentage by flow cytometry tracked strongly with beta diversity.

Trimming removed 4 bases at V and 5 bases at J, with 23 bases between. Per the germline V gene, CDR1 is SGDLS and CDR2 is YYNGEE. The CDR3 length is 17 residues. The chain carries TRBV9 and TRBJ2-3, with D perhaps matching TRBD1 (6 bases). What was sequenced was blood. The source is a man aged 25-45 years in good health. CDR3 protein: CASSLLTGLTLGDTQYF. The CDR3 nucleotides are TGTGCCAGCAGCTTATTGACAGGACTTACCCTTGGAGATACGCAGTATTTT. The entire variable domain, with the rest obtained from reference TRBV9 and TRBJ2-3, is as follows: DSGVTQTPKHLITATGQRVTLRCSPRSGDLSVYWYQQSLDQGLQFLIQYYNGEERAKGNILERFSAQQFPDLHSELNLSSLELGDSALYFCASSLLTGLTLGDTQYFGPGTRLTVL.